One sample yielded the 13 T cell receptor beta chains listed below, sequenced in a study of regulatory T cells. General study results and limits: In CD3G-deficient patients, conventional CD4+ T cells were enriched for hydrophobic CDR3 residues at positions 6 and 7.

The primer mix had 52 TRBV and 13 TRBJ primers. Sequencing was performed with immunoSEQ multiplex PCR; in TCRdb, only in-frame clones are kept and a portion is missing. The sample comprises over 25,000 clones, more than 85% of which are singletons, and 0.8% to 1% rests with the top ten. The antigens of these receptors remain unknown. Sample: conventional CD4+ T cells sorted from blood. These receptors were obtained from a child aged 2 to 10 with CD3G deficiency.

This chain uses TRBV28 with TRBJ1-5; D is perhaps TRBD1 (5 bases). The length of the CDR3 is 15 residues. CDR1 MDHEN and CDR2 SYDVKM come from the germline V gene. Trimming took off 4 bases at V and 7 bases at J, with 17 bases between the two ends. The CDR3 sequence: CASSSPRPRGQPQHF. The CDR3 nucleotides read TGTGCCAGCAGTTCCCCCCGCCCGAGGGGCCAGCCCCAGCATTTT.

CDR3 sequence reads: CASSLTGGDTQYF. In DNA form, the CDR3 reads TGTGCCAGCAGCTTAACAGGGGGCGATACGCAGTATTTT. The V call is TRBV7-9, the J call TRBJ2-3, with 9 bases matching TRBD1. After removal of 2 bases from V and 6 bases from J, the junction contained 0 bases not matched to a gene. CDR3 length equals 13 residues. Germline V gene sequence: CDR1 SEHNR, CDR2 FQNEAQ (reference sequence).

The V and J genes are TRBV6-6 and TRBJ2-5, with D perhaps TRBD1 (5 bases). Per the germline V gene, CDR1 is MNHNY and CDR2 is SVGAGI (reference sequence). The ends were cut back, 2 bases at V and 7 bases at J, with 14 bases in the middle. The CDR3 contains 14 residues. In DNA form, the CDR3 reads TGTGCCAGCAGTTACGCAACCCTGGACACGACCCAGTACTTC. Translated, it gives CASSYATLDTTQYF.

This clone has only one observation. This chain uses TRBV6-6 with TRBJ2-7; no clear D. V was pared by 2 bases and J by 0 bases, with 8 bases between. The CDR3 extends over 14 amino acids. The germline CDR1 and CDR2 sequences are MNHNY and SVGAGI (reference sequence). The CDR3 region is CASSYGATSYEQYF. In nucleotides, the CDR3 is TGTGCCAGCAGTTACGGAGCGACCTCCTACGAGCAGTACTTC.

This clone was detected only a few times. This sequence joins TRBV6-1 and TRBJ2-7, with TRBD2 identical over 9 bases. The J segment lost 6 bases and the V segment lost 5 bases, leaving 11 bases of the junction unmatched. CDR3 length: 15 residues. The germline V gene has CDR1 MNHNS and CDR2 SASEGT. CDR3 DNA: TGTGCCAGCAGTTCCCCGGGACTAGCATCGTTCGAGCAGTACTTC. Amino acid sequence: CASSSPGLASFEQYF.

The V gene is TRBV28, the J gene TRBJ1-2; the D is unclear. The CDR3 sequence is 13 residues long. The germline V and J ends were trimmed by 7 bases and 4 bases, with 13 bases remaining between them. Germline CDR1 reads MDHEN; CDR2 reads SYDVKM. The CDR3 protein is CASTTPRIYGYTF. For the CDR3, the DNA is TGTGCCAGCACCACCCCCAGGATCTATGGCTACACCTTC.

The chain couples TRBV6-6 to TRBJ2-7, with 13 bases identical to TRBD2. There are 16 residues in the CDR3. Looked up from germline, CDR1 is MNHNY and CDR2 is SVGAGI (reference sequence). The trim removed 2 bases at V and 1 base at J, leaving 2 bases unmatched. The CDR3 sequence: CASSYGGLAGSYEQYF. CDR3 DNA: TGTGCCAGCAGTTACGGGGGACTAGCGGGATCCTACGAGCAGTACTTC.

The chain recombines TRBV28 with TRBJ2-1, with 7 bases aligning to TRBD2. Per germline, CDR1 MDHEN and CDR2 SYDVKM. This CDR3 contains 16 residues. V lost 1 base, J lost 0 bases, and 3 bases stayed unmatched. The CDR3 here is CASSLLGGGSYNEQFF. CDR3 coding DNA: TGTGCCAGCAGTTTATTGGGGGGGGGCTCCTACAATGAGCAGTTCTTC.

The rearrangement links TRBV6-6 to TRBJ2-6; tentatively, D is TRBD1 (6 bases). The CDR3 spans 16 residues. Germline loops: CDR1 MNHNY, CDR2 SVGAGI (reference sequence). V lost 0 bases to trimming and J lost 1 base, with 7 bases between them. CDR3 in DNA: TGTGCCAGCAGTTACTCCAGGGGTTCTGGGGCCAACGTCCTGACTTTC. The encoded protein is CASSYSRGSGANVLTF.

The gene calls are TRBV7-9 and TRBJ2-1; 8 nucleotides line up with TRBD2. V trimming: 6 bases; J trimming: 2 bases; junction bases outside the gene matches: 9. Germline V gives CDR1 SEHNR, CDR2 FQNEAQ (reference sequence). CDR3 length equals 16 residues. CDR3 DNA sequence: TGTGCCAGCAGTCATAAAGCGGGAGTCGCCTACAATGAGCAGTTCTTC. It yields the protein CASSHKAGVAYNEQFF.

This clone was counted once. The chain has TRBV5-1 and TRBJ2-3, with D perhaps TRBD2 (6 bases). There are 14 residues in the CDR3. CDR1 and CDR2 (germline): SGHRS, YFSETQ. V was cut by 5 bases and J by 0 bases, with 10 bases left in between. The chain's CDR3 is CASRASASTDTQYF. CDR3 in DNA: TGCGCCAGCAGAGCTAGCGCTAGCACAGATACGCAGTATTTT.

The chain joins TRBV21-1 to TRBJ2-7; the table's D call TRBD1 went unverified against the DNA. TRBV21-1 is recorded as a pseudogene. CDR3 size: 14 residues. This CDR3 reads CASSTDRGEYEQYF. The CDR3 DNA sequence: TGTGCCAGCAGCACCGACAGGGGGGAATACGAGCAGTACTTC.

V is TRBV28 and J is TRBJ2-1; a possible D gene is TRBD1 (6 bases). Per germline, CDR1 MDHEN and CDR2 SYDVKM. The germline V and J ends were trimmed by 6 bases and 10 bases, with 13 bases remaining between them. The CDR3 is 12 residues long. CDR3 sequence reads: CASSQRTEEQFF. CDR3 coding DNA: TGTGCCAGCAGCCAACGGACAGAAGAGCAGTTCTTC.